The subject of this entry is one T cell receptor (beta chain). These data originate in a study of blood T cell repertoires in COVID-19. Study background: Acute and convalescent COVID-19 specimens originated in the United States, Italy and Spain.

Germline assignment: CDR1 LNHDA and CDR2 SQIVND (reference sequence). CDR3 length equals 15 residues. The junction had 5 bases not matched to a gene; V was cut back by 3 bases and J by 5 bases. Sequencing used immunoSEQ multiplex PCR; TCRdb keeps in-frame clones, though not all of them. This table has about 100,000 clones, less than 90% appearing once. The chain combines TRBV19 with TRBJ2-2; TRBD2 agrees at 8 bases. The clonotype originates from an elderly man with acute or convalescent COVID-19. Sequencing was performed on peripheral blood. In nucleotides, the CDR3 is TGTGCCAGTAGTATTAGGACTAGCATAACCGGGGAGCTGTTTTTT. Translated: CASSIRTSITGELFF.